This is a list of T cell receptor beta chains from one sample in a study of blood T cell repertoires in COVID-19. Produced via immunoSEQ multiplex PCR; TCRdb's table is partial and in-frame only. The repertoire holds around 700,000 clones, with 70% to 90% as singletons. The sequenced material came from peripheral blood. Source of these receptors: a woman aged 18-29 years with acute or convalescent COVID-19. The CDR3 runs from the conserved cysteine through the conserved F or W. Rows give clone size only sometimes, using once, few, many, or a class for an expanded clone.

size: .; V: TRBV13; J: TRBJ1-4; CDR3: CASGQGYEKLFF
size: .; V: TRBV6-6; J: TRBJ1-5; CDR3: CASSPGPGGQPQHF
size: .; V: TRBV7-9; J: TRBJ1-5; CDR3: CASSPTGRRRQPQHF
size: .; V: TRBV30; J: TRBJ2-1; CDR3: CAASSYNEQFF
size: .; V: TRBV5-1; J: TRBJ1-1; CDR3: CASSLAGTNTEAFF
size: .; V: TRBV6-2/TRBV6-3; J: TRBJ2-5; CDR3: CASSFWRAETQYF
size: .; V: TRBV27; J: TRBJ2-1; CDR3: CASQLGSNEQFF
size: .; V: TRBV21-1; J: TRBJ1-5; CDR3: CASSEPGTVNQPQHF
size: .; V: TRBV21-1; J: TRBJ1-5; CDR3: CASRRDSGNQPQHF
size: .; V: TRBV28; J: TRBJ1-2; CDR3: CASSLPITGGYTF
size: once; V: TRBV5-1; J: TRBJ1-2; CDR3: CASSDGQGAFGYTF
size: .; V: TRBV9; J: TRBJ2-1; CDR3: CASSVVRLADYNEQFF
size: .; V: TRBV5-1; J: TRBJ2-2; CDR3: CASSLGEYRAEGGELFF
size: .; V: TRBV5-5; J: TRBJ1-5; CDR3: CASSSQGSGQPQHF
size: .; V: TRBV20-1; J: TRBJ1-2; CDR3: CSAPGFYGYTF
size: .; V: TRBV4-3; J: TRBJ1-2; CDR3: CASSHPQGAAGGYTF
size: .; V: TRBV27; J: TRBJ1-1; CDR3: CASSITGRWNTEAFF
size: .; V: TRBV7-9; J: TRBJ1-4; CDR3: CASSLGPADEKLFF
size: .; V: TRBV5-1; J: TRBJ1-2; CDR3: CASSFGYSSGGYTF
size: .; V: TRBV6-6; J: TRBJ1-1; CDR3: CASSYWLPMNTEAFF
size: once; V: TRBV7-2; J: TRBJ1-1; CDR3: CASSPRGGQGTEAFF
size: .; V: TRBV11-3; J: TRBJ1-2; CDR3: CASSRGARGYTF
size: few; V: TRBV7-9; J: TRBJ2-7; CDR3: CASSFYGYEQYF
size: .; V: TRBV27; J: TRBJ2-1; CDR3: CASSRTQWGGYNEQFF
size: .; V: TRBV5-8; J: TRBJ1-3; CDR3: CASSFLRHHSGNTIYF
size: .; V: TRBV9; J: TRBJ1-1; CDR3: CASSARTVGNTEAFF
size: .; V: TRBV6-5; J: TRBJ2-7; CDR3: CASQQEYEQYF
size: .; V: TRBV6-5; J: TRBJ1-1; CDR3: CASSQDRGDTEAFF
size: .; V: TRBV11-3; J: TRBJ2-5; CDR3: CASSRDTQETQYF
size: once; V: TRBV5-4; J: TRBJ2-1; CDR3: CASSAGLAGGNEQFF
size: .; V: TRBV25-1; J: TRBJ2-1; CDR3: CASSEGGGAYNEQFF
size: few; V: TRBV10-3; J: TRBJ1-4; CDR3: CAISESVGSGHEKLFF
size: .; V: TRBV6-5; J: TRBJ1-1; CDR3: CASSRTPLVEAFF
size: .; V: TRBV14; J: TRBJ1-1; CDR3: CASSPRGGNTEAFF
size: .; V: TRBV7-8; J: TRBJ2-7; CDR3: CASSFVRGYYEQYF
size: .; V: TRBV27; J: TRBJ1-5; CDR3: CASSLLAGRFQPQHF
size: .; V: TRBV7-2; J: TRBJ2-1; CDR3: CASSLGGSTAFYEQFF
size: few; V: TRBV5-1; J: TRBJ2-3; CDR3: CASSPGLSFTVDTQYF
size: .; V: TRBV19; J: TRBJ1-2; CDR3: CATRGREEANYGYTF
size: .; V: TRBV29-1; J: TRBJ1-3; CDR3: CSASGGTRGNTIYF
size: .; V: TRBV19; J: TRBJ2-3; CDR3: CASRWRGDTDTQYF
size: .; V: TRBV14; J: TRBJ2-2; CDR3: CASSQVLAANTGELFF
size: once; V: TRBV21-1; J: TRBJ2-6; CDR3: CASSKDAWRGPIGANVLTF
size: few; V: TRBV24-1; J: TRBJ1-2; CDR3: CATSDFKGGNYGYTF
size: .; V: TRBV19; J: TRBJ1-2; CDR3: CATRWGHLPTGYTF
size: .; V: TRBV15; J: TRBJ2-7; CDR3: CATRLAGGNYEQYF
size: .; V: TRBV9; J: TRBJ2-7; CDR3: CASSLSWTGAEQYF
size: .; V: TRBV12-3/TRBV12-4; J: TRBJ2-1; CDR3: CASSNMGAEQFF
size: few; V: TRBV14; J: TRBJ1-2; CDR3: CASSLQPGGTLEGGYTF
size: .; V: TRBV28; J: TRBJ2-3; CDR3: CASISQRGGLGPDTQYF
size: .; V: TRBV5-6; J: TRBJ2-7; CDR3: CASSFLRTGNYEQYF
size: .; V: TRBV6-2/TRBV6-3; J: TRBJ1-1; CDR3: CASSYPRQVMNTEAFF
size: .; V: TRBV6-5; J: TRBJ2-7; CDR3: CASRLAGFTYEQYF
size: .; V: TRBV6-5; J: TRBJ1-1; CDR3: CASTLDEGAAEAFF
size: .; V: TRBV4-1; J: TRBJ1-1; CDR3: CASSQLRTGGWNTEAFF
size: .; V: TRBV19; J: TRBJ1-2; CDR3: CASSIDSGTDYGYTF
size: .; V: TRBV11-2; J: TRBJ1-1; CDR3: CASSLLSGGAEAFF
size: .; V: TRBV6-4; J: TRBJ1-2; CDR3: CASSDSAGTGGLWGYTF
size: .; V: TRBV6-5; J: TRBJ1-1; CDR3: CASSYSLGQEAFF